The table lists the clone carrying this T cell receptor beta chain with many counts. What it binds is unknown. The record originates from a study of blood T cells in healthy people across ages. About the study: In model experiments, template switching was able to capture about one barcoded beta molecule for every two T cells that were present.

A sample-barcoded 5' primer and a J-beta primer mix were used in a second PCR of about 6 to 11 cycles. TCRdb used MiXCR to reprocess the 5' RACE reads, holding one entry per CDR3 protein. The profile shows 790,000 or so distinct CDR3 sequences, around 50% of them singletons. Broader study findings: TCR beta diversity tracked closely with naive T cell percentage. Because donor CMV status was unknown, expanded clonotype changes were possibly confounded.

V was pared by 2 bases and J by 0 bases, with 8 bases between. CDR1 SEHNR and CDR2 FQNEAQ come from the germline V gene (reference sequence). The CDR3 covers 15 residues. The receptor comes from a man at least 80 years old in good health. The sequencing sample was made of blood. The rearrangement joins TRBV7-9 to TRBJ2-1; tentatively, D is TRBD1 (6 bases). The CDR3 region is CASSLQGSSYNEQFF. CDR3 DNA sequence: TGTGCCAGCAGCTTACAGGGGAGCTCCTACAATGAGCAGTTCTTC.